Listed below are T cell receptor beta chains from one sample, sequenced in a study of T cell responses to AZD1222 COVID-19 vaccine. Profiled with immunoSEQ multiplex PCR; TCRdb holds only in-frame clones, not every one. The sample has about 80,000 clones, around 85% seen once. This specimen was peripheral blood, taken 28 days after the second AZD1222 dose. Receptor source: an adult who received the AZD1222 COVID-19 vaccine. The CDR3 runs from the conserved cysteine through the conserved F or W. D genes are given only for firm matches. Clone sizes are given selectively: once, few, many, or a class where the clone is expanded.

clone_size j_call v_call d_call cdr3_nt cdr3_aa
. TRBJ2-5 TRBV4-2 TRBD1 TGTGCCAGCAGCCAACCCTGGGACAGTCAAGAGACCCAGTACTTC CASSQPWDSQETQYF
. TRBJ1-1 TRBV11-3 . TGTGCCAGCAGCTTTCAAATGGACACTGAAGCTTTCTTT CASSFQMDTEAFF
. TRBJ2-7 TRBV9 TRBD1 TGTGCCAGCAGCGTGGGACAGGGGGCCTACGAGCAGTACTTC CASSVGQGAYEQYF
once TRBJ2-5 TRBV4-1 . TGCGCCAGCAGCCAAGTGTGGGACTTGGATAAAGAGACCCAGTACTTC CASSQVWDLDKETQYF
. TRBJ2-5 TRBV6-5 . TGTGCCAGCACCTTAGGGATATCTCAAGAGACCCAGTACTTC CASTLGISQETQYF
. TRBJ1-2 TRBV29-1 . TGCAGCGCAAGGACACAAGGCTATGGCTACACCTTC CSARTQGYGYTF
once TRBJ2-4 TRBV19 . TGTGCCAGTAGTAATGTGCAACTAGCCAAAAACATTCAGTACTTC CASSNVQLAKNIQYF
. TRBJ1-4 TRBV4-1 . TGCGCCAGCAGCCTATCGGCGGGGGCTAATGAAAAACTGTTTTTT CASSLSAGANEKLFF
. TRBJ1-4 TRBV27 TRBD1 TGTGCCAGCGCTTACAGGGGAACTAATGAAAAACTGTTTTTT CASAYRGTNEKLFF
. TRBJ2-2 TRBV5-6 . TGTGCCAGCAGCCCAAGAGGGATCGGGGAGCTGTTTTTT CASSPRGIGELFF
. TRBJ1-2 TRBV4-1 TRBD1 TGCGCCAGCAGCCAAGTACAGGGGAACTATGGCTACACCTTC CASSQVQGNYGYTF
. TRBJ2-1 TRBV12-3/TRBV12-4 TRBD2 TGTGCCAGCGTCAGCGGGGGAATCAATGAGCAGTTCTTC CASVSGGINEQFF
. TRBJ2-1 TRBV28 . TGTGCCAGCAGTCATCCTTACAATGAGCAGTTCTTC CASSHPYNEQFF
. TRBJ2-7 TRBV5-6 . TGTGCCAGCAGCTTGGCTTTAGGCGGGTTGAAGCAGTACTTC CASSLALGGLKQYF